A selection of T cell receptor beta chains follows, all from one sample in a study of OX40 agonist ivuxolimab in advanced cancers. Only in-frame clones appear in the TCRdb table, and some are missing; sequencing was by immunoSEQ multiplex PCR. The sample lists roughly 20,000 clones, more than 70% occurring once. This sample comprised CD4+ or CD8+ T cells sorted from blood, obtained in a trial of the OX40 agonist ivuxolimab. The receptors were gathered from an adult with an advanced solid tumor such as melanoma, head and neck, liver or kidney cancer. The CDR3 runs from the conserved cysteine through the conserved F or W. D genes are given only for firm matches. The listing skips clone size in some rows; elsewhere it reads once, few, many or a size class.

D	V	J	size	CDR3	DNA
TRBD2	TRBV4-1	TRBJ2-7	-	CASSQVGGDYEQYF	TGCGCCAGCAGCCAAGTTGGGGGGGATTACGAGCAGTACTTC
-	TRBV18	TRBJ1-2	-	CASSPRERYGYTF	TGTGCCAGCTCACCGCGGGAGCGGTATGGCTACACCTTC
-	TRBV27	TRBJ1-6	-	CASSLSGGRGEFRSPLHF	TGTGCCAGCAGTTTATCAGGCGGCAGGGGCGAATTTAGATCACCCCTCCACTTT
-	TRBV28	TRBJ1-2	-	CASSFRGGGYGYTF	TGTGCCAGCAGTTTCCGTGGCGGCGGCTATGGCTACACCTTC
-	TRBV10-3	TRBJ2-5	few	CAISDLAQETQYF	TGTGCCATCAGTGATCTAGCCCAAGAGACCCAGTACTTC
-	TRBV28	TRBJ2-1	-	CASSLPPSRLSSYNEQFF	TGTGCCAGCAGTTTACCCCCCTCCCGACTGAGCTCCTACAATGAGCAGTTCTTC
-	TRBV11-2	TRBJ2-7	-	CASSASGEQYF	TGTGCCAGCAGCGCCAGTGGCGAGCAGTACTTC
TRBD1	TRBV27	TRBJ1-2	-	CASSPKTGGGGRGYTF	TGTGCCAGCAGTCCCAAGACAGGGGGGGGAGGTCGGGGCTACACCTTC
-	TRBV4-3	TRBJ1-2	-	CASSQDLTAPVPGYTF	TGCGCCAGCAGCCAAGATCTTACAGCCCCGGTTCCTGGCTACACCTTC
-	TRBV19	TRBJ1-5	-	CASSISNQPQHF	TGTGCCAGTAGTATTAGCAATCAGCCCCAGCATTTT
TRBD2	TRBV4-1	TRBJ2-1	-	CASSQEWRGSSYNEQFF	TGCGCCAGCAGCCAAGAATGGCGCGGGAGCTCCTACAATGAGCAGTTCTTC
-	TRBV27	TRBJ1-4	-	CASRTGLATNEKLFF	TGTGCCAGCAGGACAGGTCTTGCAACTAATGAAAAACTGTTTTTT
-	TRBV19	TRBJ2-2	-	CASTPPASRIDTGELFF	TGTGCCAGTACCCCCCCCGCTAGCCGAATAGACACCGGGGAGCTGTTTTTT
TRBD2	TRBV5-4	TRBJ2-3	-	CASSFPTSGSGFRDTQYF	TGTGCCAGCAGCTTCCCTACTAGCGGGAGTGGCTTTCGGGATACGCAGTATTTT
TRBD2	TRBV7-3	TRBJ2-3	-	CASSPTSGSTDTQYF	TGTGCCAGCAGCCCGACTAGCGGGAGCACAGATACGCAGTATTTT
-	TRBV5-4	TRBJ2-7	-	CASSLRAGSYEQYF	TGTGCCAGCAGCTTACGTGCGGGTTCCTACGAGCAGTACTTC
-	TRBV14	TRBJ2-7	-	CASSQEPFYEQYF	TGTGCCAGCAGCCAAGAACCATTCTACGAGCAGTACTTC
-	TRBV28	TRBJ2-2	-	CASSPILGGTRLVGELFF	TGTGCCAGCAGCCCGATCCTAGGCGGGACCCGTTTAGTCGGGGAGCTGTTTTTT
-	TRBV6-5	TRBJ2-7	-	CASSLVQNNYEQYF	TGTGCCAGCAGTTTAGTACAGAACAACTACGAGCAGTACTTC
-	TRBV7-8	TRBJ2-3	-	CASSATATQYF	TGTGCCAGCAGCGCGACAGCTACGCAGTATTTT
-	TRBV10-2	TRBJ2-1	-	CASSVGLGKFF	TGCGCCAGCAGTGTGGGTTTAGGGAAGTTCTTC
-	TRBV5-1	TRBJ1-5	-	CASSWGVGVQPQHF	TGCGCCAGCAGCTGGGGTGTAGGGGTCCAGCCCCAGCATTTT
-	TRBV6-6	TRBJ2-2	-	CASSYSLLADAGELFF	TGTGCCAGCAGTTACTCATTGCTAGCAGACGCCGGGGAGCTGTTTTTT
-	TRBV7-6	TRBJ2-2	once	CASKLGAPGELFF	TGTGCCAGCAAGCTGGGGGCGCCCGGGGAGCTGTTTTTT
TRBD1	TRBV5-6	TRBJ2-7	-	CASTLGTGVGYEQYF	TGTGCCAGCACCCTCGGGACAGGGGTAGGGTACGAGCAGTACTTC
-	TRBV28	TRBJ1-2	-	CASSVSGGYTF	TGTGCCAGCAGCGTAAGCGGGGGGTACACCTTC
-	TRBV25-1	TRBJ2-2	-	CASMRSAGELFF	TGTGCCAGCATGAGGTCCGCCGGGGAGCTGTTTTTT
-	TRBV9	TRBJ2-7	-	CASSAEGLGRMEQYF	TGTGCCAGCAGCGCTGAGGGGCTGGGGCGGATGGAGCAGTACTTC